This entry lists 19 T cell receptor beta chains sequenced from one sample in a study of cytomegalovirus exposure and HLA in healthy donors. PCR amplification relied on 60 Vbeta primers (plus 13 Jbeta primers). The table came from immunoSEQ multiplex PCR; TCRdb's copy has only in-frame clones and leaves some out. The table lists 100,000 to 120,000 clones, 82% of them singletons. Material: PBMCs. The receptors shown here come from a woman younger than 30 in good health and CMV-seronegative.

CDR3 nucleotides: TGTGCCAGCAGCTTATCGGGAGTAGCTAATGAAAAACTGTTTTTT. This encodes CASSLSGVANEKLFF. This sequence joins TRBV11-3 and TRBJ1-4; D uncertain. Germline-derived CDR1 and CDR2 are SGHNT and YENEEA. This CDR3 is 15 amino acids long. The V and J ends lost 2 bases and 3 bases respectively, with 10 bases between them.

The genes are TRBV11-2 and TRBJ1-1; TRBD1 might be the D (5 bases). The V gene's germline CDR1 is SGHAT and CDR2 FQNNGV. This CDR3 has 13 residues. V lost 4 bases and J lost 6, with 12 bases in between. CDR3 coding DNA: TGTGCCAGCAGCTCTCGACAGAGCGCTGAAGCTTTCTTT. It yields the protein CASSSRQSAEAFF.

Only a few counts were recorded for this clone. The chain joins TRBV5-1 to TRBJ1-1; 9 positions match TRBD1. This CDR3 is built from 14 residues. With 3 bases clipped from V and 4 bases from J, the junction kept 4 bases outside the gene matches. CDR1 is SGHRS and CDR2 is YFSETQ in the germline V gene. Here the CDR3 reads CASSSGQGRTEAFF. The CDR3 DNA is TGCGCCAGCAGCTCCGGACAGGGGCGCACTGAAGCTTTCTTT. The whole variable domain, filled in from reference TRBV5-1 and TRBJ1-1, reads KAGVTQTPRYLIKTRGQQVTLSCSPISGHRSVSWYQQTPGQGLQFLFEYFSETQRNKGNFPGRFSGRQFSNSRSEMNVSTLELGDSALYLCASSSGQGRTEAFFGQGTRLTVV.

The V call is TRBV10-2, the J call TRBJ1-1; D unresolved. The CDR3 is 15 residues long. V dropped 0 bases and J dropped 5 bases, with 13 bases sitting between them. The germline CDR1 and CDR2 sequences are WSHSY and SAAADI. CDR3 coding DNA: TGCGCCAGCAGTGAGTCGAGGTCTACGGGGACTGAAGCTTTCTTT. As protein: CASSESRSTGTEAFF.

The chain uses TRBV5-4 and TRBJ2-5; possibly TRBD2 for D (5 bases). This CDR3 region has 14 residues. Trimming took 0 bases from V and 1 from J, leaving 7 bases between them. The germline V gene encodes CDR1 SGHNT and CDR2 YYREEE (reference sequence). Here the CDR3 DNA reads TGTGCCAGCAGCTTGGCGGGGATCCAAGAGACCCAGTACTTC. Its protein product is CASSLAGIQETQYF. Filled out from reference TRBV5-4 and TRBJ2-5, the complete variable domain reads ETGVTQSPTHLIKTRGQQVTLRCSSQSGHNTVSWYQQALGQGPQFIFQYYREEENGRGNFPPRFSGLQFPNYSSELNVNALELDDSALYLCASSLAGIQETQYFGPGTRLLVL.

The V call is TRBV15, the J call TRBJ1-5, with D possibly being TRBD1 (5 bases). The CDR3 is 17 residues long. Germline-derived CDR1 and CDR2 are LNHNV and YYDKDF (reference sequence). Trimming cost V 2 bases and J 0 bases, with 14 bases left between them. This chain's CDR3 is CATSRKTVSHSNQPQHF. DNA of the CDR3: TGTGCCACCAGCAGAAAGACAGTCTCACATAGCAATCAGCCCCAGCATTTT.

The table lists this clone with a few counts. J is TRBJ2-5 and V is TRBV5-6, with TRBD2 as a possible D gene (6 bases). Trimming removed 3 bases from V and 1 base from J, with 10 bases in between. Germline V gene sequence: CDR1 SGHDT, CDR2 YYEEEE. The CDR3 extends over 14 amino acids. The CDR3 DNA is TGTGCCAGCAGCTCTCGGGACTCCCAAGAGACCCAGTACTTC. The encoded protein is CASSSRDSQETQYF.

This clone was counted between two and nine times. V is TRBV4-3 and J is TRBJ2-1; 9 nucleotides line up with TRBD2. This CDR3 is built from 16 residues. V gave up 0 bases and J gave up 7 bases; unmatched junction bases: 7. Germline V gives CDR1 LGHNA, CDR2 YSLEER. CDR3 in DNA: TGCGCCAGCAGCCAAGATGGGGCGGGGGGGCCGAATGAGCAGTTCTTC. It specifies CASSQDGAGGPNEQFF.

J is TRBJ2-1 and V is TRBV2; D not resolved. The CDR3 contains 13 residues. Between the trimmed V and J ends, which lost 6 bases and 0 bases, there was a span of 6 bases. Germline assignment: CDR1 SNHLY and CDR2 FYNNEI. The CDR3 region has the DNA TGTGCCAGCAGCACTTACTCCTACAATGAGCAGTTCTTC. Translated, it gives CASSTYSYNEQFF.

The CDR3: CAAPGTSDNNEQFF. CDR3 in DNA: TGCGCCGCCCCCGGGACTAGCGACAACAATGAGCAGTTCTTC. The gene calls are TRBV10-1 and TRBJ2-1, with 10 bases matching TRBD2. Germline assignment: CDR1 WNHNN and CDR2 SYGVQD (reference sequence). V was pared by 11 bases and J by 5 bases, with 9 bases of the junction left unmatched. The CDR3 is 14 residues long.

This clone occurred once. The chain couples TRBV28 to TRBJ2-3; possibly TRBD1 for D (6 bases). Germline CDR1 and CDR2: MDHEN and SYDVKM. The CDR3 runs to 16 residues. Trimming left V 5 bases short and J 1 base short, with 16 bases between. This CDR3 reads CASSPLGTSRTDTQYF. The CDR3 nucleotides are TGTGCCAGCAGTCCGTTGGGGACAAGCCGCACAGATACGCAGTATTTT.

This clone occurred a few times. The chain combines TRBV5-6 with TRBJ2-7; 10 bases are shared with TRBD2. Trimming at V came to 4 bases and at J to 6 bases, leaving 7 bases not matched to a gene. Germline CDR1 reads SGHDT; CDR2 reads YYEEEE. The CDR3 runs to 14 residues. For the CDR3, the DNA is TGTGCCAGCAGCAGGCTAGCGGGAGATTTCGAGCAGTACTTC. Translation: CASSRLAGDFEQYF.

On this clone: A read error may produce the germline difference seen at one junction end. The genes are TRBV7-8 and TRBJ1-1; a weak D match, TRBD1 (5 bases). The CDR3 has 15 amino acids. Germline-derived CDR1 and CDR2 are SGHVS and FQNEAQ. CDR3 nucleotides: TGTGCCAGCATCTTAGCTGGGGGGATGGTAACTGAAGCTTTCTTT. Protein: CASILAGGMVTEAFF.

CDR3 DNA: TGTGCCAGCAGACGACAGGGCGGGGAGACTGAAGCTTTCTTT. It translates to CASRRQGGETEAFF. This chain links TRBV28 with TRBJ1-1; 7 bases fit TRBD1. Germline lookup yields CDR1 MDHEN and CDR2 SYDVKM. This CDR3 is built from 14 residues. The J segment lost 5 bases and the V segment lost 6 bases, leaving 9 bases of the junction unmatched. The full variable domain, its missing parts supplied by reference TRBV28 and TRBJ1-1, is DVKVTQSSRYLVKRTGEKVFLECVQDMDHENMFWYRQDPGLGLRLIYFSYDVKMKEKGDIPEGYSVSREKKERFSLILESASTNQTSMYLCASRRQGGETEAFFGQGTRLTVV.

This clone has just a few counts. The gene calls are TRBV6-1 and TRBJ1-4; 7 bases match TRBD1. Trimming cost V 7 bases and J 3 bases; bases outside gene matches: 2. The CDR3 contains 13 residues. CDR1 and CDR2 from the germline V gene are MNHNS and SASEGT. The CDR3 spells CASTGQANEKLFF. CDR3 nucleotide sequence: TGTGCCAGCACAGGACAGGCTAATGAAAAACTGTTTTTT.

This sequence joins TRBV6-5 and TRBJ1-2; 7 bases fit TRBD1. The CDR3 runs to 15 residues. V trimming: 1 base; J trimming: 4 bases; junction bases outside the gene matches: 6. Germline lookup yields CDR1 MNHEY and CDR2 SVGAGI. The CDR3 region is CASSYWDSDFYGYTF. Written as DNA, the CDR3 is TGTGCCAGCAGTTACTGGGACAGTGACTTCTATGGCTACACCTTC.

The chain employs TRBV9 and TRBJ2-5; 7 positions agree with TRBD2. V dropped 0 bases and J dropped 2; count of bases not matched to a gene: 13. This CDR3 has 18 amino acids. In germline, CDR1 is SGDLS, CDR2 YYNGEE. In DNA, the CDR3 is TGTGCCAGCAGCGTAGATGTTGCGGCGGGGGTCCATCAAGAGACCCAGTACTTC. Encoded protein: CASSVDVAAGVHQETQYF. The whole variable domain, remainder taken from reference TRBV9 and TRBJ2-5, is DSGVTQTPKHLITATGQRVTLRCSPRSGDLSVYWYQQSLDQGLQFLIQYYNGEERAKGNILERFSAQQFPDLHSELNLSSLELGDSALYFCASSVDVAAGVHQETQYFGPGTRLLVL.

This chain's CDR3 is CASSSRLAGNQETQYF. In nucleotides, the CDR3 is TGTGCCAGCAGCTCCCGACTAGCGGGGAACCAAGAGACCCAGTACTTC. The gene calls are TRBV11-2 and TRBJ2-5, with 11 positions matching TRBD2. V was pared by 4 bases and J by 0 bases, with 4 bases of the junction left unmatched. The V gene's germline CDR1 is SGHAT and CDR2 FQNNGV. The CDR3 is 16 amino acids.

The rearrangement uses TRBV5-6 and TRBJ2-1, with D maybe TRBD2 (6 bases). Germline values: CDR1 SGHDT, CDR2 YYEEEE. Trimming pared 5 bases from V and 4 bases from J, leaving 13 bases between. The CDR3 spans 14 residues. The chain's CDR3 is CASSSGLIYNEQFF. For the CDR3, the DNA is TGTGCCAGCAGTTCGGGACTTATTTACAATGAGCAGTTCTTC.